A selection of T cell receptor beta chains follows, all from one sample in a study of T cells in localized non-small cell lung cancer. The repertoire was sequenced with immunoSEQ multiplex PCR; TCRdb's copy has only in-frame clones and lacks some. There are a few thousand clones in the sample; approximately 24% occur only once, and over 20% lies in the top ten. The specimen was lung tumor tissue, collected before any cancer treatment. The receptors stem from a woman aged 40 to 75 with stage I lung adenocarcinoma. CDR3s include the opening cysteine and the closing phenylalanine or tryptophan.

V: TRBV28
CDR3: CASSSLPRGETQYF

V: TRBV9
CDR3: CASSVVGGDEQYF

V: TRBV15
CDR3: CATSIQGTANEKLFF

V: TRBV29-1
CDR3: CSVDLDSSYNEQFF

V: TRBV19
CDR3: CASSIGHSSYEQYF

V: TRBV18
CDR3: CASSLGQGGQPQHF

V: TRBV28
CDR3: CASSLEGTGRENEQFF

V: TRBV7-5
CDR3: CASSLTGLVHEQYF

V: TRBV9
CDR3: CASSYVETGTGELFF

V: TRBV11-3
CDR3: CASSSPHGADTQYF

V: TRBV9
CDR3: CASSRGLEDGGYTF

V: TRBV18
CDR3: CASSRGLEANSPLHF

V: TRBV15
CDR3: CATSRVKGGYGYTF

V: TRBV5-1
CDR3: CASTSEGGGTEAFF

V: TRBV28
CDR3: CASSFRGTNTEAFF

V: TRBV6-8
CDR3: CASSYSSAAGGLAKNIQYF

V: TRBV11-3
CDR3: CASSSGQPNYGYTF

V: TRBV18
CDR3: CASSQQEGAVEQYF

V: TRBV11-3
CDR3: CASSFRRGRNTGELFF

V: TRBV18
CDR3: CASSPGQGYNEQFF

V: TRBV11-3
CDR3: CASSPPSRLAGVNEQFF

V: TRBV6-8
CDR3: CAAGPPGSPLHF

V: TRBV9
CDR3: CASREDRGNSPLHF

V: TRBV30
CDR3: CAWRRGTDTEAFF

V: TRBV11-3
CDR3: CASSFVGSNQPQHF

V: TRBV2
CDR3: CASSSGTGDEKLFF

V: TRBV6-8
CDR3: CASISALRGSYGYTF

V: TRBV18
CDR3: CASSEGQGKPYEQYF

V: TRBV11-3
CDR3: CASSGSGYQETQYF

V: TRBV6-8
CDR3: CASSYEGISGANVLTF

V: TRBV11-3
CDR3: CASSALAGERNEQFF

V: TRBV28
CDR3: CASSSTDNEQFF

V: TRBV11-3
CDR3: CASRITGTGTMNTEAFF

V: TRBV7-6
CDR3: CASSQGRSGETEAFF

V: TRBV18
CDR3: CASSPAGSNEQFF

V: TRBV29-1
CDR3: CSVARARGDTQYF

V: TRBV1
CDR3: CASSHPTDNTEAFF

V: TRBV7-2
CDR3: CASSFDGTYGYTF

V: TRBV7-4
CDR3: CASSLEVGTGELFF

V: TRBV9
CDR3: CASSVLSGGTQYF

V: TRBV28
CDR3: CASSLSADGSSGNTIYF

V: TRBV11-3
CDR3: CASSLWPNRIINYGYTF

V: TRBV29-1
CDR3: CSVDLFLTDTQYF

V: TRBV11-3
CDR3: CASSPGQGIGGYTF

V: TRBV6-8
CDR3: CASFARRGETQYF

V: TRBV9
CDR3: CASSVGLAGNYEQYF

V: TRBV6-8
CDR3: CASSYNPGRLAGGELFF

V: TRBV1
CDR3: CASSQAGQGTYGYTF

V: TRBV15
CDR3: CATRTVTAGNTIYF

V: TRBV19
CDR3: CASSIAASGGEQYF